The entry below gives a single TCR beta chain sequence along with its context. Its antigen is as yet unknown. The data were obtained in a study of blood T cells in healthy people across ages. Study overall: About one barcoded beta molecule was captured per two T cells (by template switching). Study conclusions and caveats: Estimates of diversity drawn from one million T cells were considered underestimates. More naive CD4+ cells and higher diversity were found in long-lived than in aged donors.

Peripheral blood from each donor was collected in a volume of roughly 9.8 milliliters. Primers used in a second PCR of about 7 to 11 cycles were a sample-barcoded 5' primer and a J-beta primer mix. MiXCR, run by TCRdb on the 5' RACE reads, gives a single entry per CDR3 protein. The sample records over 1,500,000 distinct CDR3 sequences, about 39% being singletons. The CDR3 totals 16 residues. Trimming cost V 1 base and J 2 bases; bases outside gene matches: 1. Germline assignment: CDR1 MGHRA and CDR2 YSYEKL. The sequence came from a human donor in good health. The sequenced sample was blood. The genes are TRBV4-1 and TRBJ2-3; 12 bases fit TRBD2. The CDR3 reads CASSQASGGDTDTQYF. CDR3 bases: TGCGCCAGCAGCCAAGCTAGCGGGGGGGACACAGATACGCAGTATTTT.